The subject of this entry is one TCR beta chain. What it recognizes is unknown. Sequenced material consisted of expressed TCRB transcripts (all of the isolated RNA was reverse transcribed). Clones were read by immunoSEQ multiplex PCR, and TCRdb kept only the in-frame ones, dropping some. The sample lists around 430,000 clones, roughly 30% occurring once. The source of the sample is a study of beta chain features in type 1 diabetes. Looking at the study overall: Sorted cells from all samples, numbering some 99,000,000, were examined. Study-level findings and limits: Because the template was cDNA, high-expressing cells might be over-represented.

CDR1 and CDR2 from the germline V gene are SGHRS and YFSETQ. V lost 0 bases and J 0 bases, leaving 10 bases between the germline ends. The length of the CDR3 is 16 residues. Specimen: naive CD4+ T cells from blood. The V call is TRBV5-1, the J call TRBJ2-1; either TRBD1 or TRBD2 may fit D (5 bases each). The receptor was isolated from a man between 18 and 29 years old in good health. The DNA for the CDR3 is TGCGCCAGCAGCTTGGCCTCGGGACGCTCCTACAATGAGCAGTTCTTC. Protein: CASSLASGRSYNEQFF.